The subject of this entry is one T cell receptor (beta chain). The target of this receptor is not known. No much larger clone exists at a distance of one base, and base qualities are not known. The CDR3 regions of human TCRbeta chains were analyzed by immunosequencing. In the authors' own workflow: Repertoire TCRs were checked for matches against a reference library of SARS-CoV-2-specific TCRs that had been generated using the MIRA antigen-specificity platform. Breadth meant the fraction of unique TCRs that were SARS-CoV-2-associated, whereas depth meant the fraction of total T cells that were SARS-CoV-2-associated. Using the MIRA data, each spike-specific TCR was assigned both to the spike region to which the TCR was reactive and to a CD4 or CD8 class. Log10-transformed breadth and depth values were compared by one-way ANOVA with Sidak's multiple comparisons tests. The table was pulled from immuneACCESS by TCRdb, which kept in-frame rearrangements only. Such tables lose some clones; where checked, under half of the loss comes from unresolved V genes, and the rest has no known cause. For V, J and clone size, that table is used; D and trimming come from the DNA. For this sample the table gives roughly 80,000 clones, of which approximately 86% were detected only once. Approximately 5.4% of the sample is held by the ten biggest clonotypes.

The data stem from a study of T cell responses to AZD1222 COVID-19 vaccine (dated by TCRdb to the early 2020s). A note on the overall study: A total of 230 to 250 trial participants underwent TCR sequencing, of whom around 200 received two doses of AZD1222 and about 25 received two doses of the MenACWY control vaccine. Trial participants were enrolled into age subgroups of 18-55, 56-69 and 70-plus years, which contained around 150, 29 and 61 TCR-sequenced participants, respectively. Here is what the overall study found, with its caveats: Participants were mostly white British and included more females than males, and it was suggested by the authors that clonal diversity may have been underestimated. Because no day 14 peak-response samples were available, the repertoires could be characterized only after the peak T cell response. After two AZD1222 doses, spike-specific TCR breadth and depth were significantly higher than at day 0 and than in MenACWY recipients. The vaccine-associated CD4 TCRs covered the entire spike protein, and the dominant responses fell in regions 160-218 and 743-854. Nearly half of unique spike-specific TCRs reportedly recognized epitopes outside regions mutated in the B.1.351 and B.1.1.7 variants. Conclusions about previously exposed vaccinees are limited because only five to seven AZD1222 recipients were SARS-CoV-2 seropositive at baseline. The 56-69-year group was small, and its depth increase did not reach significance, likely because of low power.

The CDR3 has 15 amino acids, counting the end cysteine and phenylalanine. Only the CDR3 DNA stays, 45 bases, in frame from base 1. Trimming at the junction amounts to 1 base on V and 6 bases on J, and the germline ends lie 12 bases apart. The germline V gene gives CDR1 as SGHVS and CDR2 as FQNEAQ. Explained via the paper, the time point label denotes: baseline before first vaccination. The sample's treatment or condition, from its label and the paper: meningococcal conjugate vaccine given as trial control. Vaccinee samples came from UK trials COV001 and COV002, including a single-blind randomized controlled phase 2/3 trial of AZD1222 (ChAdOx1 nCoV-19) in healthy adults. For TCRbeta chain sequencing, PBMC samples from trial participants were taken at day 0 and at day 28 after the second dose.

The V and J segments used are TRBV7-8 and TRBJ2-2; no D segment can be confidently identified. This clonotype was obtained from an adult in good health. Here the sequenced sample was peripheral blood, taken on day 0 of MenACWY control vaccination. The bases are TGTGCCAGCAGCTTAGACGGATCGGCCTCCGGGGAGCTGTTTTTT. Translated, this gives CASSLDGSASGELFF.